The T cell receptor (beta chain) under discussion was sequenced for a study of OX40 agonist ivuxolimab in advanced cancers. Study information: Patients were infused with ivuxolimab every 2 weeks at 0.01 to 10 mg/kg.

Findings and caveats of the study: Among T cells, CD8+ cells averaged more expanded clones than CD4+ cells.

The CDR3 consists of 14 residues. The V gene lost 4 bases and the J gene lost 2 bases, with 10 bases spanning the gap. The V gene's germline CDR1 is MNHEY and CDR2 SVGAGI. Worth noting for this clone: Its antigen is currently unknown.

Profiling relied on immunoSEQ multiplex PCR, and the TCRdb table lists in-frame clones only, not all of them. The sample holds approximately 70,000 clones, around 90% seen once. The chain employs TRBV6-5 and TRBJ2-3; D is perhaps TRBD1 or TRBD2 (5 bases each). Sequenced material: CD4+ or CD8+ T cells sorted from blood, taken in a trial of the OX40 agonist ivuxolimab. The TCR comes from an adult with an advanced solid tumor such as melanoma, head and neck, liver or kidney cancer. Here the CDR3 reads CASSWDPNTDTQYF. The CDR3 region has the DNA TGTGCCAGCAGTTGGGACCCTAACACAGATACGCAGTATTTT.